Listed below are T cell receptor beta chains from one sample, sequenced in a study of cytomegalovirus exposure and HLA in healthy donors. Only in-frame clones appear in the TCRdb table, and some are missing; sequencing was by immunoSEQ multiplex PCR. The sample lists around 150,000 clones; around 76% were seen once. Material for sequencing was PBMCs. These receptors were collected from a woman aged 40 to 50 in good health and CMV-seronegative. Both conserved end residues are part of each CDR3. The D gene is left open where the match is weak. Clone size is stated in some rows and not others, as once, few, many or a class when expanded.

clone size | D gene | J gene | V gene | CDR3 protein | CDR3 DNA
. | . | TRBJ2-7 | TRBV28 | CASSLSAGSDEQYF | TGTGCCAGCAGTTTATCGGCAGGGTCGGACGAGCAGTACTTC
. | . | TRBJ2-3 | TRBV11-3 | CASARGSSTDTQYF | TGTGCCAGTGCGCGGGGATCTAGCACAGATACGCAGTATTTT
. | . | TRBJ2-7 | TRBV7-2 | CASSSRTSEQYF | TGTGCCAGCAGCTCGCGTACGAGCGAGCAGTACTTC
. | . | TRBJ2-5 | TRBV29-1 | CSVGLEGETQYF | TGCAGCGTTGGGCTCGAGGGAGAGACCCAGTACTTC
. | TRBD2 | TRBJ2-7 | TRBV2 | CASRGTSGTNERYF | TGTGCCAGCAGAGGGACTAGCGGGACCAACGAGCGGTACTTC
. | TRBD1 | TRBJ2-3 | TRBV6-6 | CASSYGDRGGLDTQYF | TGTGCCAGCAGTTATGGGGACAGGGGGGGTCTCGATACGCAGTATTTT
. | . | TRBJ2-5 | TRBV7-3 | CASSPPGGQETQYF | TGTGCCAGCAGCCCGCCAGGGGGGCAAGAGACCCAGTACTTC
. | TRBD2 | TRBJ2-3 | TRBV5-4 | CASSSQTSGTDTQYF | TGTGCCAGCAGCTCACAGACTAGCGGCACAGATACGCAGTATTTT
few | . | TRBJ1-1 | TRBV2 | CASSELGQDTEAFF | TGTGCCAGCAGTGAATTAGGCCAGGACACTGAAGCTTTCTTT
. | TRBD1 | TRBJ1-2 | TRBV5-6 | CASSPELGQGRGGYTF | TGTGCCAGCAGCCCGGAACTGGGACAGGGAAGAGGGGGCTACACCTTC
once | TRBD2 | TRBJ2-5 | TRBV6-1 | CATLLAGGLETQYF | TGTGCCACTTTACTAGCGGGAGGTTTAGAGACCCAGTACTTC
. | . | TRBJ1-2 | TRBV28 | CASSSTGNYGYTF | TGTGCCAGCAGCTCTACTGGTAACTATGGCTACACCTTC
. | . | TRBJ1-1 | TRBV9 | CASSTSGGVAEAFF | TGTGCCAGCAGCACGAGTGGGGGGGTAGCAGAAGCTTTCTTT
. | TRBD1 | TRBJ1-4 | TRBV2 | CASSQPGQNREKLFF | TGTGCCAGCAGTCAACCGGGACAGAACCGCGAAAAACTGTTTTTT
. | . | TRBJ2-7 | TRBV18 | CASSPAGRTSYEQYF | TGTGCCAGCTCACCTGCGGGACGGACCTCCTACGAGCAGTACTTC
few | . | TRBJ2-7 | TRBV27 | CASSPGSYEQYF | TGTGCCAGCAGCCCAGGGTCCTACGAGCAGTACTTC
. | TRBD2 | TRBJ2-7 | TRBV6-5 | CASGVAGTGYEQYF | TGTGCCAGCGGGGTAGCGGGAACCGGCTACGAGCAGTACTTC
. | TRBD1 | TRBJ1-2 | TRBV19 | CASNPGQGISYGYTF | TGTGCCAGTAACCCGGGACAGGGGATATCCTATGGCTACACCTTC
. | TRBD1 | TRBJ1-4 | TRBV29-1 | CSVAGTGIEKLFF | TGCAGCGTCGCCGGGACAGGGATTGAAAAACTGTTTTTT
. | TRBD1 | TRBJ1-1 | TRBV19 | CASRGGFRTGRTEAFF | TGTGCCAGTAGGGGAGGCTTTCGGACAGGGCGAACTGAAGCTTTCTTT
. | TRBD2 | TRBJ2-3 | TRBV7-2 | CASTPARTSKDTQYF | TGTGCCAGCACCCCGGCGCGGACTAGCAAAGATACGCAGTATTTT
. | . | TRBJ1-3 | TRBV9 | CASSAQGDSGNTIYF | TGTGCCAGCAGCGCACAAGGGGACTCTGGAAACACCATATATTTT
. | . | TRBJ1-1 | TRBV19 | CASSIESGKVNTEAFF | TGTGCCAGTAGTATAGAGTCAGGGAAAGTGAACACTGAAGCTTTCTTT
. | TRBD2 | TRBJ2-7 | TRBV5-4 | CASSAGLAGDYEQYF | TGTGCCAGCAGCGCGGGACTAGCGGGGGACTACGAGCAGTACTTC
. | . | TRBJ1-2 | TRBV5-1 | CASSPGGGAYGYTF | TGCGCCAGCAGCCCGGGGGGGGGCGCGTATGGCTACACCTTC
. | . | TRBJ2-7 | TRBV6-5 | CASSYRGAGYEQYF | TGTGCCAGCAGTTACCGGGGGGCAGGCTACGAGCAGTACTTC
. | TRBD2 | TRBJ2-7 | TRBV6-5 | CASRPGLAGVQQYF | TGTGCCAGCAGGCCGGGACTAGCGGGAGTTCAGCAGTACTTC
. | TRBD1 | TRBJ2-1 | TRBV19 | CASVRGNEQFF | TGTGCCAGCGTCAGGGGGAATGAGCAGTTCTTC
once | TRBD1 | TRBJ2-3 | TRBV7-9 | CASSFRDRATDTQYF | TGTGCCAGCAGCTTCCGGGACAGGGCAACAGATACGCAGTATTTT
. | TRBD2 | TRBJ2-7 | TRBV7-9 | CASSPTSAEQYF | TGTGCCAGCAGCCCTACTAGCGCCGAGCAGTACTTC
. | TRBD1 | TRBJ1-4 | TRBV2 | CASSEGRQGTLFF | TGTGCCAGCAGTGAAGGGAGACAGGGAACACTGTTTTTT
. | . | TRBJ2-7 | TRBV5-6 | CASSLEARRGEQYF | TGTGCCAGCAGCTTGGAGGCAAGACGGGGCGAGCAGTACTTC
. | . | TRBJ2-7 | TRBV5-1 | CASSPMTGPLGEQYF | TGCGCCAGCAGCCCTATGACTGGCCCCTTGGGCGAGCAGTACTTC
. | . | TRBJ2-3 | TRBV7-9 | CASSLRQNEDTQYF | TGTGCCAGCAGCTTGCGACAGAATGAAGATACGCAGTATTTT
. | TRBD1 | TRBJ2-3 | TRBV7-3 | CASSPNPGTGEFEQYF | TGTGCCAGCAGCCCCAATCCCGGGACAGGGGAATTCGAGCAGTATTTT
. | . | TRBJ1-2 | TRBV2 | CASSEERSYGYTF | TGTGCCAGCAGTGAGGAGAGGAGTTATGGCTACACCTTC
. | . | TRBJ1-5 | TRBV7-8 | CASSLASRGDFGNQPQHF | TGTGCCAGCAGCTTAGCGTCCAGGGGTGATTTCGGCAATCAGCCCCAGCATTTT
. | . | TRBJ1-2 | TRBV28 | CASSQGTRLSGYTF | TGTGCCAGCAGTCAGGGGACCAGGCTCTCGGGCTACACCTTC
. | TRBD2 | TRBJ2-7 | TRBV6-5 | CASSPLAGPYEQYF | TGTGCCAGCAGCCCTCTAGCGGGCCCCTACGAGCAGTACTTC
. | . | TRBJ2-7 | TRBV19 | CASRGARVYEQYF | TGTGCCAGCCGCGGGGCTAGGGTCTACGAGCAGTACTTC